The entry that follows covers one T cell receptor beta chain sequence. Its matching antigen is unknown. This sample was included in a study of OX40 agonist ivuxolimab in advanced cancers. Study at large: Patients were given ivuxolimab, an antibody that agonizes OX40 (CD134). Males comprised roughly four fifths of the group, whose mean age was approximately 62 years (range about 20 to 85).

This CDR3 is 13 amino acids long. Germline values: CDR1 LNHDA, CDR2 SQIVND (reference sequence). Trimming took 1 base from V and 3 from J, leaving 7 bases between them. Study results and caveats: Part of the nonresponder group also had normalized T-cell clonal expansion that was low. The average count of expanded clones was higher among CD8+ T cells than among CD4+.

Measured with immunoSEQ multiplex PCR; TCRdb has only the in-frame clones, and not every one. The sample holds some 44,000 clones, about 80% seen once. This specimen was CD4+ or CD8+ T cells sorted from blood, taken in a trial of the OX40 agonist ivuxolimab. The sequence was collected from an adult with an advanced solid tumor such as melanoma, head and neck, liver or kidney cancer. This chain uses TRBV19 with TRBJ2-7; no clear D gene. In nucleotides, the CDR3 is TGTGCCAGTAGTATAGCCTGGCACTACGAGCAGTACTTC. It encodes CASSIAWHYEQYF.